The count of the clone carrying this TCR beta chain is one. Its antigen is still unknown. The authors ran the immunoSEQ assay, v3.0, at survey level. The method was immunoSEQ multiplex PCR; TCRdb's version includes in-frame clones alone and lacks a portion of them. The sample contains 20,000 to 25,000 clones, just under 85% of which appear only once. This sample is drawn from a study of long-term antiretroviral therapy in people with HIV. Each HIV participant was treated in the United States. Overall study findings and caveats: ART preceded a rise in diversity that nonetheless stayed lower than in transplant donor controls.

The CDR3 totals 17 residues. The junction had 6 bases not matched to a gene; V was cut back by 4 bases and J by 4 bases. The germline V gene has CDR1 SGHDN and CDR2 FVKESK. This chain connects TRBV14 to TRBJ2-2; 13 positions agree with TRBD2. The source was unsorted PBMCs, collected 0.7 years before starting antiretroviral therapy. The TCR originated in a man under 40 with HIV. The CDR3 region is CASSPPTSGRFTGELFF. The CDR3 region has the DNA TGTGCCAGCAGCCCCCCGACTAGCGGGAGGTTCACCGGGGAGCTGTTTTTT.